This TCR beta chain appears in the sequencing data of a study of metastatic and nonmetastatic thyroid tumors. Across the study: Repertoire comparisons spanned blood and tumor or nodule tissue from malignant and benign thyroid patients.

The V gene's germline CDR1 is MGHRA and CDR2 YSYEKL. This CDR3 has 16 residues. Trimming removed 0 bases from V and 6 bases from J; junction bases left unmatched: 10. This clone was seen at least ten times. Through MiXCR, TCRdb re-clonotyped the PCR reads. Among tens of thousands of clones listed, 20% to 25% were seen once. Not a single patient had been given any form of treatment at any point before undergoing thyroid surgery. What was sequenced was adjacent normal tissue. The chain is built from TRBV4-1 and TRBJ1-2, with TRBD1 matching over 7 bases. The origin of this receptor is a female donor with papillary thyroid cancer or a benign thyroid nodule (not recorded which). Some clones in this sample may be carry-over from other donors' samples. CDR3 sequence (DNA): TGCGCCAGCAGCCAAGACCCTTCGACAGGGCGGAATGGCTACACCTTC. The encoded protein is CASSQDPSTGRNGYTF.